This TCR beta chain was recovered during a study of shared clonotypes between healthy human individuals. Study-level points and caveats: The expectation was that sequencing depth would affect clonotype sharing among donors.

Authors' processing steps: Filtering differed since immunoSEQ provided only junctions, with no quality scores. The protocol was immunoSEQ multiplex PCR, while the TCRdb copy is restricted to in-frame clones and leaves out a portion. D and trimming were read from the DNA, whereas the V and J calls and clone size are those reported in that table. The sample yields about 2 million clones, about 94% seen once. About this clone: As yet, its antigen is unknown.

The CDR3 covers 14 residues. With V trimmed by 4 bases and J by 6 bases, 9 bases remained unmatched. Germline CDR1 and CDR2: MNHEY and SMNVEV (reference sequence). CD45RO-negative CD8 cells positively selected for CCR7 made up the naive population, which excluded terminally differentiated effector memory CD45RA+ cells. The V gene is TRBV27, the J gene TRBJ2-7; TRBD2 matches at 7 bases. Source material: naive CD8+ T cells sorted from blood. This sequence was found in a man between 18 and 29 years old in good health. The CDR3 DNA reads TGTGCCAGCAGTTCCGGGGACTATCTGAGCGAGCAGTACTTC. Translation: CASSSGDYLSEQYF.